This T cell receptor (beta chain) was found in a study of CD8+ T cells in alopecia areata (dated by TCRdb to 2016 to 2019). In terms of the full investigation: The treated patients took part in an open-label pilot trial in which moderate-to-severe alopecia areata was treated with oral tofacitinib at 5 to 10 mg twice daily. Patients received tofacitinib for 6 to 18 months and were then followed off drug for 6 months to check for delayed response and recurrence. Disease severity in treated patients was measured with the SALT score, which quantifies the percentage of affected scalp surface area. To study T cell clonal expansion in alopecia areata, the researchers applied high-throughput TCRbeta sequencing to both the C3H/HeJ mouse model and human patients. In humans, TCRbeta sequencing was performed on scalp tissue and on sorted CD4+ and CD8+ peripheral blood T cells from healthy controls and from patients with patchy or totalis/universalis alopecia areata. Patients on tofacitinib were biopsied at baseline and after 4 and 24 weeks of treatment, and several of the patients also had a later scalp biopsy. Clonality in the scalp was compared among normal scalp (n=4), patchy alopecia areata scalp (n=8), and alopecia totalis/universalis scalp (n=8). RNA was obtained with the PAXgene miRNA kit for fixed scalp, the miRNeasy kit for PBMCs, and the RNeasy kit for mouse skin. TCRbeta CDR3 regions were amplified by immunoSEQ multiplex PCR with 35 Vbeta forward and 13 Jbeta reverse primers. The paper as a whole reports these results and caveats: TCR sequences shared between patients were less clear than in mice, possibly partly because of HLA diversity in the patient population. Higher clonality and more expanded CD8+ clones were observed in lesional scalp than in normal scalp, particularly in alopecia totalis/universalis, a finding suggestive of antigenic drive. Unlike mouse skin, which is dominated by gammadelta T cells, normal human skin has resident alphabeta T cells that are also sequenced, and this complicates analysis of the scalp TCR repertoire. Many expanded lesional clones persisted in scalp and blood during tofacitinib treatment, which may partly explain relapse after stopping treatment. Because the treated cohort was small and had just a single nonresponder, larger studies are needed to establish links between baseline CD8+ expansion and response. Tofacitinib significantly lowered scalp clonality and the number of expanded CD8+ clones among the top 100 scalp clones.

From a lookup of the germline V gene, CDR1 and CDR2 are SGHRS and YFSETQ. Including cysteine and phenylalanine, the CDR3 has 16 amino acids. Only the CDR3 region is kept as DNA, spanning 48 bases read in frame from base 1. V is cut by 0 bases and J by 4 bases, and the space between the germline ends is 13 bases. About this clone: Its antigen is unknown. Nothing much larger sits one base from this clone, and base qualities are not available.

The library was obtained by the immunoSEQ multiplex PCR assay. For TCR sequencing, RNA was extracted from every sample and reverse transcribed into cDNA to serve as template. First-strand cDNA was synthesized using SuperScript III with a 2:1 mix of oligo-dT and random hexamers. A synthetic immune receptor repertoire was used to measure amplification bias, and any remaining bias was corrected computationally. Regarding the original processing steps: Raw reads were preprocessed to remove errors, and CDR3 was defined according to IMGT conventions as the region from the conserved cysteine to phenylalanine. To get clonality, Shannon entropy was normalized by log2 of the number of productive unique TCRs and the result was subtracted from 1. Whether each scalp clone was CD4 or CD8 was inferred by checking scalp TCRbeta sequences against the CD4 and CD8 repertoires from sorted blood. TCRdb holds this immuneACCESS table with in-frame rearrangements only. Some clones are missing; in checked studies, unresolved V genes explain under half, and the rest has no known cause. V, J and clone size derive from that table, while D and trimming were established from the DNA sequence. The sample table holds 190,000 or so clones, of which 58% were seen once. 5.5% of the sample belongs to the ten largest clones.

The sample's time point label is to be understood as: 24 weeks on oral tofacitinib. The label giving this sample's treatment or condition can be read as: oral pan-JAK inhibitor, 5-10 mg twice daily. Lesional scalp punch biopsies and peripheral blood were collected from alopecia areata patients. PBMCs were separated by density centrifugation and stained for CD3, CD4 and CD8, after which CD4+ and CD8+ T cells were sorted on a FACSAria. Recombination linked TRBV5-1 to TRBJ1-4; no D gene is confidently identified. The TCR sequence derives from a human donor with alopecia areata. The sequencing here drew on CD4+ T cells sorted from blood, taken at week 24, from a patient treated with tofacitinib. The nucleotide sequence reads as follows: TGCGCCAGCAGCTTGGCCTTCTCCAGAGTTAATGAAAAACTGTTTTTT. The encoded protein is CASSLAFSRVNEKLFF.